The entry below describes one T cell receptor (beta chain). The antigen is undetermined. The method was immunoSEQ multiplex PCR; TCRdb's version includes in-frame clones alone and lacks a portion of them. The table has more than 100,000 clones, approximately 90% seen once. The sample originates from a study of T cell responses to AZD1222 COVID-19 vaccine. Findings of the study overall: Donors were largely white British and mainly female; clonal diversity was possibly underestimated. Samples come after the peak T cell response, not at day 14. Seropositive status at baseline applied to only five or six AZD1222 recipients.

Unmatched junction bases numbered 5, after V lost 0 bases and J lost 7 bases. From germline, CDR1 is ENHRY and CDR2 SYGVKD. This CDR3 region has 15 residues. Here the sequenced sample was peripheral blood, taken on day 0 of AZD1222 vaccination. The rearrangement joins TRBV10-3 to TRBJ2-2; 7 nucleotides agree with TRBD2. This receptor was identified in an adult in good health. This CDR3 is CAISESRAGDGELFF. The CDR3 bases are TGTGCCATCAGTGAGTCGCGGGCGGGGGACGGGGAGCTGTTTTTT.